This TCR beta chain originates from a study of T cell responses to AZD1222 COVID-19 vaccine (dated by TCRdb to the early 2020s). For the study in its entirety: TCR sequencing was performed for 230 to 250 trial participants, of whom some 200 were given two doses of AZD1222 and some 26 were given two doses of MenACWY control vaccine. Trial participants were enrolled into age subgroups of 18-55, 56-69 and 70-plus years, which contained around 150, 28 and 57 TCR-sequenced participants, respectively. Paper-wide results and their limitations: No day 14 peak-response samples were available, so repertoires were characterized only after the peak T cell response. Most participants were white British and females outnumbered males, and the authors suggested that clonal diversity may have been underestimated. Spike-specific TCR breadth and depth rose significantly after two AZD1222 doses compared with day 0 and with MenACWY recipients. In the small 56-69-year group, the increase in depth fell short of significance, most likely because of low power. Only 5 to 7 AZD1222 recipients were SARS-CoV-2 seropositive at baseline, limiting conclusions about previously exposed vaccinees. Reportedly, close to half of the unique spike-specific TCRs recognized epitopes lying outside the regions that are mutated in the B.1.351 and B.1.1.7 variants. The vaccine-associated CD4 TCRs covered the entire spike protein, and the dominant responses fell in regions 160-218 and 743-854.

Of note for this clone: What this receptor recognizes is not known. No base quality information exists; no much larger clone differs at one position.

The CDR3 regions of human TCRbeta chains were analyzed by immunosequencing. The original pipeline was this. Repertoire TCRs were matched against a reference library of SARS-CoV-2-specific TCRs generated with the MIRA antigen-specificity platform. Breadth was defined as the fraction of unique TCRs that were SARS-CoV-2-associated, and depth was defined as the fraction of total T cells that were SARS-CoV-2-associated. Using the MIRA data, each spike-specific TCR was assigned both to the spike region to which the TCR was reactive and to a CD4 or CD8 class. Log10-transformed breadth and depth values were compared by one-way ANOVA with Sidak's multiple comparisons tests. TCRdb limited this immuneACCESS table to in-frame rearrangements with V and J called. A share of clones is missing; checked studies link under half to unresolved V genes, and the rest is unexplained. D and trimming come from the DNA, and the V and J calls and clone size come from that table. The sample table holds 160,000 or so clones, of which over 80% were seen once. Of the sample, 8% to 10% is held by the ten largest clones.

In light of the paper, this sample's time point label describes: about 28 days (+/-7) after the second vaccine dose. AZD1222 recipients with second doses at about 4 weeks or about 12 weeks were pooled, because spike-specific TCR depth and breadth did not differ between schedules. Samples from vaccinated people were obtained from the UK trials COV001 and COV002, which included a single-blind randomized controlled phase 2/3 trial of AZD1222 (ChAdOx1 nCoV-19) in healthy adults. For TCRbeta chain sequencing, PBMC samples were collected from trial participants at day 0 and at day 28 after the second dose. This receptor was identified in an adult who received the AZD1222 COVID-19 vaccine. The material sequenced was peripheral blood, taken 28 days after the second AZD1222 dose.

The CDR3 loop reads CASSLGGRGGNTGELFF. The bases are TGTGCCAGCAGCTTGGGAGGGCGCGGAGGGAACACCGGGGAGCTGTTTTTT. The chain was built from TRBV7-2 and TRBJ2-2, and TRBD2 aligns with 7 junction nucleotides. Relative to germline, V is missing 3 bases and J is missing 1 base, with 8 bases of the junction outside any gene match. The CDR3, cysteine through phenylalanine, is 17 amino acids long. Only the CDR3 part of the read is kept: 51 bases, read in frame from the first base. The germline V gene provides CDR1 SGHTA and CDR2 FQGNSA.